The next 31 T cell receptor beta chains were all read from a single sample in a study of early T cells in non-severe SARS-CoV-2 infection. Using its own MiXCR run on the 5' RACE reads, TCRdb lists one record per CDR3 protein. The profile covers roughly 75,000 distinct CDR3 sequences, with approximately 10% appearing a single time and approximately 4.5% taken by the ten largest. The specimen was whole blood. These receptors came from an adult who was a healthcare worker with PCR-confirmed SARS-CoV-2 infection or an uninfected control (not recorded which).

This clonotype was counted at least ten times. This chain joins TRBV5-4 and TRBJ2-7; TRBD2 aligns across 7 bases. CDR3 length equals 17 residues. V lost 0 bases, J lost 0 bases, and 9 bases stayed unmatched. Germline CDR1 SGHNT, CDR2 YYREEE (reference sequence). CDR3 in amino acids: CASSLGFGGGSSYEQYF. The CDR3 DNA reads TGTGCCAGCAGCTTGGGTTTTGGCGGGGGTAGCTCCTACGAGCAGTACTTC.

The rearrangement uses TRBV20-1 and TRBJ2-2; 16 bases align to TRBD2. The CDR3 spans 16 residues. Germline loops: CDR1 DFQATT, CDR2 SNEGSKA (reference sequence). The ends lost 3 bases at V and 6 bases at J; junction bases unmatched: 4. The CDR3 DNA reads as TGCAGTGCTAGGGGACTAGCGGGGGGGCGCGCCGGGGAGCTGTTTTTT. Amino acids: CSARGLAGGRAGELFF.

This clonotype was counted at least ten times. This chain joins TRBV4-1 and TRBJ1-1, with 10 bases aligning to TRBD1. The CDR3 totals 15 residues. The V gene end was trimmed by 4 bases and the J gene end by 1 base; junction bases not matched to a gene: 3. Germline V gives CDR1 MGHRA, CDR2 YSYEKL. The CDR3 reads CASSRWTGGNTEAFF. The CDR3 DNA follows: TGCGCCAGCAGCCGATGGACAGGGGGGAACACTGAAGCTTTCTTT.

The chain employs TRBV14 and TRBJ1-5; perhaps TRBD1 as D (5 bases). Looked up from germline, CDR1 is SGHDN and CDR2 is FVKESK. V was shortened by 1 base and J by 1 base, with 5 bases between the two germline ends. The CDR3 is 14 residues long. The CDR3 region is CASSQGQSNQPQHF. CDR3 bases: TGTGCCAGCAGCCAAGGACAGAGCAATCAGCCCCAGCATTTT.

This clonotype appeared a few times. The J gene is TRBJ1-1, the V gene TRBV10-3, with TRBD1 matching over 8 bases. This CDR3 is built from 13 residues. Germline V CDR1 and CDR2: ENHRY, SYGVKD. V trimming: 11 bases; J trimming: 5 bases; junction bases outside the gene matches: 10. The CDR3 region is CAFGQGRDTEAFF. The CDR3 region has the DNA TGTGCCTTCGGACAGGGAAGGGATACTGAAGCTTTCTTT.

This clonotype was observed at least ten times. The chain employs TRBV27 and TRBJ1-6, with 11 nucleotides matching TRBD1. Per the germline V gene, CDR1 is MNHEY and CDR2 is SMNVEV (reference sequence). This CDR3 contains 16 residues. V lost 0 bases to trimming and J lost 10 bases; unmatched junction nucleotides: 5. CDR3 nucleotide sequence: TGTGCCAGCAGTTTATCTGGACAGGGGGCGCGATCACCCCTCCACTTT. It translates to CASSLSGQGARSPLHF.

The J gene is TRBJ2-3, the V gene TRBV20-1; 13 nucleotides line up with TRBD2. This CDR3 spans 15 amino acids. Looked up from germline, CDR1 is DFQATT and CDR2 is SNEGSKA (reference sequence). The V segment lost 5 bases and the J segment 2 bases; nucleotides outside the gene matches: 4. For the CDR3, the DNA is TGCAGTGCTGGGACTAGCGGGGAGGACACAGATACGCAGTATTTT. It encodes CSAGTSGEDTDTQYF.

DNA of the CDR3: TGCGCCAGCAGCCAGGGCCCGGGGACCTACGAGCAGTACTTC. Translated: CASSQGPGTYEQYF. The rearrangement links TRBV4-1 to TRBJ2-7; D may be TRBD2 (5 bases). The CDR3 has 14 amino acids. Deletions cut 3 bases from V and 2 bases from J, with 11 bases between. Per germline, CDR1 MGHRA and CDR2 YSYEKL.

This clonotype was recorded a few times. The chain links TRBV3-1 to TRBJ2-1; possible D gene TRBD2, 5 bases. The V gene lost 4 bases and the J gene lost 2 bases, with 9 bases spanning the gap. The germline gives CDR1 LGHDT, CDR2 YNNKEL (reference sequence). This CDR3 region has 14 residues. As DNA, the CDR3 is TGTGCCAGCAGCCCGGGGTACCCCTACAATGAGCAGTTCTTC. This codes for CASSPGYPYNEQFF.

The rearrangement joins TRBV6-5 to TRBJ2-4, with a possible D match to TRBD2 (5 bases). The CDR3 has 15 residues. V dropped 7 bases and J dropped 0 bases, with 13 bases sitting between them. Germline CDR1 and CDR2: MNHEY and SVGAGI. For the CDR3, the DNA is TGTGCCAGCACCCCCCGAGGGCTAGCCAAAAACATTCAGTACTTC. Protein sequence: CASTPRGLAKNIQYF.

This clonotype was observed a few times. The chain is built from TRBV5-6 and TRBJ1-6; 8 bases agree with TRBD1. CDR1 and CDR2 from the germline V gene are SGHDT and YYEEEE. This CDR3 comprises 14 residues. The V gene end was trimmed by 0 bases and the J gene end by 10 bases; junction bases not matched to a gene: 3. The CDR3 protein is CASSLVTGGSPLHF. CDR3 DNA sequence: TGTGCCAGCAGCTTGGTTACAGGGGGATCACCCCTCCACTTT.

This clonotype was picked up many times. V is TRBV5-1 and J is TRBJ2-6; TRBD1 or TRBD2 may be the D gene (5 bases each). The V gene lost 4 bases and the J gene lost 3 bases, with 17 bases spanning the gap. The CDR3 covers 17 residues. Germline loops: CDR1 SGHRS, CDR2 YFSETQ. CDR3: CASSLTGQVRGANVLTF. DNA for the CDR3: TGCGCCAGCAGCCTGACGGGGCAGGTACGTGGGGCCAACGTCCTGACTTTC.

This clonotype has a handful of counts. This sequence joins TRBV6-5 and TRBJ1-5; no clear D. Per germline, CDR1 MNHEY and CDR2 SVGAGI. The germline V and J ends were trimmed by 6 bases and 2 bases, with 8 bases remaining between them. This CDR3 is built from 13 residues. The chain's CDR3 is CASRALGNQPQHF. The CDR3 DNA reads TGTGCCAGCAGGGCTTTGGGCAATCAGCCCCAGCATTTT.

In this sample, this clonotype turned up many times. The chain uses TRBV7-9 and TRBJ1-1; TRBD1 matches at 8 bases. The CDR3 has 15 residues. J lost 6 bases, V lost 0 bases, and 6 bases had no gene match. CDR1 is SEHNR and CDR2 is FQNEAQ in the germline V gene (reference sequence). CDR3 amino acids: CASSLAGAGGPEAFF. DNA for the CDR3: TGTGCCAGCAGCTTAGCGGGGGCAGGGGGCCCTGAAGCTTTCTTT.

This clonotype was seen many times. The chain is built from TRBV27 and TRBJ2-5; D remains ambiguous. Trimming pared 5 bases from V and 0 bases from J, leaving 10 bases between. The CDR3 is made up of 14 amino acids. Germline CDR1 MNHEY, CDR2 SMNVEV (reference sequence). As DNA, the CDR3 is TGTGCCAGCAGTCGAATAGCACACCAAGAGACCCAGTACTTC. Its protein product is CASSRIAHQETQYF.

In its sample, this clonotype was seen a few times. The chain combines TRBV25-1 with TRBJ1-2; weak D call: TRBD1 (5 bases). The V gene's germline CDR1 is MGHDK and CDR2 SYGVNS. The CDR3 is 15 amino acids. The V and J ends lost 3 bases and 0 bases respectively, with 11 bases between them. CDR3 loop: CASSEGPSANYGYTF. The CDR3 coding sequence is TGTGCCAGCAGTGAGGGACCTTCGGCTAACTATGGCTACACCTTC.

This clonotype occurred a few times. The gene calls are TRBV13 and TRBJ1-4; 10 bases match TRBD1. The germline V gene has CDR1 PRHDT and CDR2 FYEKMQ (reference sequence). Trimming at V came to 5 bases and at J to 8 bases, leaving 2 bases not matched to a gene. CDR3 length: 13 amino acids. The CDR3 DNA is TGTGCCAGCAGCCAGACAGGGGGCGAAAAACTGTTTTTT. This encodes CASSQTGGEKLFF.

This clonotype has just a few counts. The chain has TRBV20-1 and TRBJ1-3; no definite D call. V lost 5 bases, J lost 0 bases, and 17 bases lay in between. The CDR3 extends over 16 amino acids. The germline V gene encodes CDR1 DFQATT and CDR2 SNEGSKA (reference sequence). The CDR3 protein is CSAAPGHTDSGNTIYF. The CDR3 DNA reads as TGCAGTGCTGCCCCCGGGCACACCGACTCTGGAAACACCATATATTTT.

This clonotype was detected many times. V usage is TRBV7-2 and J usage is TRBJ1-6; unclear D gene. This CDR3 region has 14 residues. V lost 3 bases and J lost 5, with 8 bases in between. In germline, CDR1 is SGHTA, CDR2 FQGNSA. The CDR3: CASSFRRHNSPLHF. In nucleotides, the CDR3 is TGTGCCAGCAGCTTCCGGCGCCATAATTCACCCCTCCACTTT.

V is TRBV6-6 and J is TRBJ1-6; D remains unclear. V shed 2 bases and J shed 7 bases, with 15 bases lying between them. The CDR3 contains 16 residues. Per germline, CDR1 MNHNY and CDR2 SVGAGI (reference sequence). In DNA form, the CDR3 reads TGTGCCAGCAGTTACGGGGTCGGCAGGACCAATTCACCCCTCCACTTT. It is translated as CASSYGVGRTNSPLHF.

A remark on this clonotype: A read error may explain this, as a much larger clone is one base away. The J gene is TRBJ1-1, the V gene TRBV18; D may be TRBD1 (6 bases). CDR1 is KGHSH, CDR2 LQKENI, per germline. The CDR3 is 15 amino acids. Trimming removed 1 base from V and 5 bases from J, with 14 bases in between. The CDR3 DNA reads as TGTGCCAGCTCACCACGCCAGGGGAGACAAACTGAAGCTTTCTTT. It translates to CASSPRQGRQTEAFF.

In its sample, this clonotype was seen many times. The chain carries TRBV4-3 and TRBJ2-7; no clear D gene. The CDR3 is 15 amino acids. In germline, CDR1 is LGHNA, CDR2 YSLEER. Deletions cut 1 base from V and 0 bases from J, with 10 bases between. In DNA, the CDR3 is TGCGCCAGCAGCCAAGCAGTCGGTAGCTCCTACGAGCAGTACTTC. This codes for CASSQAVGSSYEQYF.

Many counts were recorded for this clonotype. The chain carries TRBV20-1 and TRBJ1-4; D unresolved. This CDR3 is 16 amino acids long. V shed 6 bases and J shed 4 bases, with 21 bases lying between them. From germline, CDR1 is DFQATT and CDR2 SNEGSKA (reference sequence). CDR3 in amino acids: CSAQAVSPPVNEKLFF. In nucleotides, the CDR3 is TGCAGTGCCCAGGCGGTCTCCCCTCCCGTTAATGAAAAACTGTTTTTT.

This clonotype occurred a few times. V gene TRBV4-2 combines with J gene TRBJ1-1; unclear D gene. This CDR3 comprises 14 residues. The germline V gene encodes CDR1 LGHNA and CDR2 YNFKEQ. V lost 0 bases and J lost 0, with 5 bases in between. DNA for the CDR3: TGTGCCAGCAGCCAAGATTTAGTGAACACTGAAGCTTTCTTT. Encoded protein: CASSQDLVNTEAFF.

In its sample, this clonotype was seen many times. The chain couples TRBV20-1 to TRBJ2-7; 10 bases align to TRBD1. Looked up from germline, CDR1 is DFQATT and CDR2 is SNEGSKA (reference sequence). This CDR3 contains 12 residues. J was trimmed by 2 bases and V by 7 bases; bases with no gene match: 2. CDR3 protein: CSGGQGTYEQYF. In DNA, the CDR3 is TGCAGTGGGGGACAGGGGACCTACGAGCAGTACTTC.

At least ten counts were recorded for this clonotype. The chain recombines TRBV6-6 with TRBJ1-2; 7 nucleotides align to TRBD1. CDR1 is MNHNY and CDR2 is SVGAGI in the germline V gene (reference sequence). The trim removed 7 bases at V and 2 bases at J, leaving 10 bases unmatched. The CDR3 consists of 15 residues. The CDR3 is CASILQTGYNYGYTF. DNA of the CDR3: TGTGCCAGCATCCTACAGACAGGGTACAACTATGGCTACACCTTC.

This clonotype occurred many times. The CDR3 DNA reads as TGTGCCAGCAGGCAACTAAACACCGGGGAGCTGTTTTTT. It translates to CASRQLNTGELFF. V usage is TRBV11-2 and J usage is TRBJ2-2; the D is unclear. Germline CDR1 and CDR2: SGHAT and FQNNGV. V was shortened by 6 bases and J by 2 bases, with 7 bases between the two germline ends. The CDR3 has 13 residues.

This clonotype has ten or more counts. Sequence at one end of the junction differs from germline and may be a read error. The genes are TRBV7-7 and TRBJ2-1, with 13 positions matching TRBD2. This CDR3 spans 14 amino acids. The germline V gene has CDR1 SSHAT and CDR2 FNYEAQ (reference sequence). The CDR3 bases are TGTGCTAGCAGCTTAGGACTAGCGGGGGATGAGCAGTTCTTC. Translation gives CASSLGLAGDEQFF.

V is TRBV6-6 and J is TRBJ1-2; 9 nucleotides align to TRBD1. Losses at the gene ends were 5 bases for V and 5 bases for J; bases not matched to a gene: 18. Germline CDR1 reads MNHNY; CDR2 reads SVGAGI (reference sequence). The CDR3 loop spans 18 amino acids. DNA of the CDR3: TGTGCCAGCAGTCAGTATACTTACACCGGGACAGGGACGTATGGCTACACCTTC. Translating gives CASSQYTYTGTGTYGYTF.

The rearrangement joins TRBV6-5 to TRBJ1-6; tentatively, D is TRBD1 (6 bases). The CDR3 contains 14 residues. Germline V gene sequence: CDR1 MNHEY, CDR2 SVGAGI. The ends were cut back, 5 bases at V and 9 bases at J, with 14 bases in the middle. The CDR3 region is CASSTTGLGSPLHF. For the CDR3, the DNA is TGTGCCAGCAGTACCACAGGGCTGGGTTCACCCCTCCACTTT.

This clonotype has at least ten counts. The genes are TRBV5-5 and TRBJ2-2; D gene unclear. Trimming cost V 0 bases and J 4 bases, with 13 bases left between them. Germline CDR1 reads SGHKS; CDR2 reads YYEKEE (reference sequence). The CDR3 has 16 residues. The CDR3 sequence is CASSLDQGEFTGELFF. The CDR3 DNA reads TGTGCCAGCAGCTTGGACCAAGGCGAGTTCACCGGGGAGCTGTTTTTT. The complete variable domain, with remaining parts taken from reference TRBV5-5 and TRBJ2-2, reads DAGVTQSPTHLIKTRGQQVTLRCSPISGHKSVSWYQQVLGQGPQFIFQYYEKEERGRGNFPDRFSARQFPNYSSELNVNALLLGDSALYLCASSLDQGEFTGELFFGEGSRLTVL.